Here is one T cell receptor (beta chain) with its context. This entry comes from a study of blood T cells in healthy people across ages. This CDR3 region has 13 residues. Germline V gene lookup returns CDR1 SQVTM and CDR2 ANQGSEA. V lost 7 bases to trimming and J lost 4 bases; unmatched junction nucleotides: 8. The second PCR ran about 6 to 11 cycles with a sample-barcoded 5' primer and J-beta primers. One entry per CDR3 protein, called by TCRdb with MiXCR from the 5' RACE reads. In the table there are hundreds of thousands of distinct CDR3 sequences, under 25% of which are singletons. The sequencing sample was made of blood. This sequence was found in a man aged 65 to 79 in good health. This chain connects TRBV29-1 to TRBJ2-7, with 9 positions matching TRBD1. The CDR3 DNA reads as TGCAGCGCTGTACAGGGGGCGCCTTACGAGCAGTACTTC. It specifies CSAVQGAPYEQYF.